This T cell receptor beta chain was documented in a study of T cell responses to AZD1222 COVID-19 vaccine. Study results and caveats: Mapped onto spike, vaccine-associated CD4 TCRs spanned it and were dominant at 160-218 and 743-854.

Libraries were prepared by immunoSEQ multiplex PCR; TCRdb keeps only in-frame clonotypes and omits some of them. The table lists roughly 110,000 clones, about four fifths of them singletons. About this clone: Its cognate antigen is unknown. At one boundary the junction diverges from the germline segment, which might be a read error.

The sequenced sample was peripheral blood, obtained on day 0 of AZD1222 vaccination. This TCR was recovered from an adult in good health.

CDR3 nucleotides: TGTGCCAGCAACCAACGGGGTCAGGGCTACACCTTC. It translates to CASNQRGQGYTF. The rearrangement uses TRBV3-1 (or the pseudogene TRBV3-2) and TRBJ1-2; unclear D gene. Germline lookup yields CDR1 LGHDT and CDR2 YNNKEL (reference sequence). CDR3 size: 12 residues.